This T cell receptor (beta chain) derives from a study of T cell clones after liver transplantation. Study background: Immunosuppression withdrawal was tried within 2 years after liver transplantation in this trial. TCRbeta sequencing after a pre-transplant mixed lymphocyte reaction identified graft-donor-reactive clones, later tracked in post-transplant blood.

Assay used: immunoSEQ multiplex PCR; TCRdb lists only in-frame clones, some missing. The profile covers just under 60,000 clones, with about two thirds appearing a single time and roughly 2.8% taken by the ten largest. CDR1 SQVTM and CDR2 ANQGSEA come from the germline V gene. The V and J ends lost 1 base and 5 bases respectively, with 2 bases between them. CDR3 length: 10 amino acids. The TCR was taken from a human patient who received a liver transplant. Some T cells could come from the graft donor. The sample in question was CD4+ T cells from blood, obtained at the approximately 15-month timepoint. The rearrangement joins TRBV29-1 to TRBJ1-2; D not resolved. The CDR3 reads CSVEGYGYTF. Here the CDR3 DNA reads TGCAGCGTTGAAGGGTATGGCTACACCTTC.